The subject of this entry is one T cell receptor (beta chain). The CDR3 consists of 18 residues. Trimming stripped 0 bases from V and 4 bases from J, with 19 bases between. Germline assignment: CDR1 LNHNV and CDR2 YYDKDF (reference sequence). Sequencing used immunoSEQ multiplex PCR; TCRdb keeps in-frame clones, though not all of them. The sample has about 140,000 clones, approximately 85% seen once. The data are from a study of blood T cell repertoires in COVID-19. This clonotype was sampled from an elderly woman with acute or convalescent COVID-19. J is TRBJ1-3 and V is TRBV15; D unclear. Sequenced sample: peripheral blood. CDR3 in DNA: TGTGCCACCAGCAGAGATCCTGCGGGGAAAATAGACGGAAACACCATATATTTT. Protein product: CATSRDPAGKIDGNTIYF.